Here is one T cell receptor (beta chain) with its context. Using immunoSEQ multiplex PCR, the repertoire was profiled, and TCRdb retains in-frame clones only, with some absent. The sample shows roughly 60,000 clones, about 80% of them seen only once. The data were obtained in a study of T cells in tumors after PD-1 blockade. Looking at the study overall: Blood samples averaged around 110,000 templates (range about 22,000-260,000) and 36,000 or so unique clonotypes.

The CDR3 runs to 13 residues. V lost 4 bases, J lost 4 bases, and 11 bases lay in between. Germline V gives CDR1 SGHRS, CDR2 YFSETQ. The rearrangement links TRBV5-1 to TRBJ1-2; no clear D gene. This receptor was taken from a human donor with basal cell carcinoma. Source: PBMCs, taken before anti-PD-1 treatment. In DNA form, the CDR3 reads TGCGCCAGCAGCATCCTCGGGGTCTATGGCTACACCTTC. This translates into CASSILGVYGYTF.